This TCR beta chain came from a study of yellow fever vaccine responses in identical twins. General study findings and limits: Twins reportedly had a vaccine T cell response that seemed partly convergent, partly personalized.

TCRdb redid the calling of the RT-PCR reads with MiXCR, one entry per CDR3 protein. The data contain about 6,900 distinct CDR3 sequences, less than 90% of them singletons. Remarks on this clonotype: Its specificity is not known.

Looked up from germline, CDR1 is SGHNT and CDR2 is YYREEE (reference sequence). This CDR3 region has 12 residues. Trimming took off 1 base at V and 6 bases at J, with 8 bases between the two ends. The chain carries TRBV5-4 and TRBJ2-7; D not resolved. The TCR originated in a woman aged 18-29 years who received the yellow fever vaccine. The material sequenced was T cells from blood (PBMCs), unsorted or a sorted subset (not recorded which), taken before or after yellow fever vaccination (not recorded which). CDR3 in amino acids: CASSLIASEQYF. CDR3 in DNA: TGTGCCAGCAGCTTGATCGCTAGCGAGCAGTACTTC.